These T cell receptor beta chains were read from a single sample in a study of vaccination effects on CD4 cells after COVID-19. Libraries were prepared by immunoSEQ multiplex PCR; TCRdb keeps only in-frame clonotypes and omits some of them. The sample lists fewer than 25,000 clones, less than 85% occurring once. Antigen specificity for these receptors is unknown. This sample comprised CD4+ T cells from PBMCs cultured with SARS-CoV-2 spike peptides, obtained before COVID-19 vaccination. These receptors came from a human donor who had a prior SARS-CoV-2 infection. CDR3s include the opening cysteine and the closing phenylalanine or tryptophan. The order of the fields is V gene, J gene, D gene, clone size, CDR3 DNA, CDR3 protein. D genes are given only for firm matches. The size entry is marked missing in some rows and otherwise reads once, few, many or a size class.

v_call: TRBV6-2/TRBV6-3
j_call: TRBJ2-3
d_call: TRBD2
clone_size: few
cdr3_nt: TGTGCCAGCAGTTACCCCGCCGGGACTAGCGGAAGCACAGATACGCAGTATTTT
cdr3_aa: CASSYPAGTSGSTDTQYF

v_call: TRBV13
j_call: TRBJ2-2
d_call: TRBD2
clone_size: NA
cdr3_nt: TGTGCCAGCAGCGGAGGGACTAGAGACGGGGAGCTGTTTTTT
cdr3_aa: CASSGGTRDGELFF

v_call: TRBV5-1
j_call: TRBJ2-1
d_call: TRBD2
clone_size: NA
cdr3_nt: TGCGCCAGCAGCTGGGGACTAGCGGGGCACAACTACAATGAGCAGTTCTTC
cdr3_aa: CASSWGLAGHNYNEQFF

v_call: TRBV21-1
j_call: TRBJ2-7
d_call: NA
clone_size: NA
cdr3_nt: TGTGCCAGCAGCAACCGGACCCTCTACGAGCAGTACTTC
cdr3_aa: CASSNRTLYEQYF

v_call: TRBV9
j_call: TRBJ2-5
d_call: TRBD1
clone_size: NA
cdr3_nt: TGTGCCAGCAGCGCCGGACAGGGCGGGACCCAGTACTTC
cdr3_aa: CASSAGQGGTQYF

v_call: TRBV5-1
j_call: TRBJ2-4
d_call: TRBD1
clone_size: NA
cdr3_nt: TGCGCCAGCAGCACCGGGACAGGGGGCGGCATTCAGTACTTC
cdr3_aa: CASSTGTGGGIQYF

v_call: TRBV5-1
j_call: TRBJ2-5
d_call: NA
clone_size: NA
cdr3_nt: TGCGCCAGCAGCTTGGACGTGGGGTACATTTTGGAGACCCAGTACTTC
cdr3_aa: CASSLDVGYILETQYF

v_call: TRBV30
j_call: TRBJ1-2
d_call: NA
clone_size: few
cdr3_nt: TGTGCCTGGAGTGATAACAGGCGTTGGGGCAGCTACACCTTC
cdr3_aa: CAWSDNRRWGSYTF

v_call: TRBV19
j_call: TRBJ1-2
d_call: NA
clone_size: NA
cdr3_nt: TGTGCCAGTACGATGGACGGGATTATTGATGGCTACACCTTC
cdr3_aa: CASTMDGIIDGYTF

v_call: TRBV5-8
j_call: TRBJ1-1
d_call: NA
clone_size: NA
cdr3_nt: TGTGCCAGCTCTACTTCGAGGCACACTGAAGCTTTCTTT
cdr3_aa: CASSTSRHTEAFF

v_call: TRBV15
j_call: TRBJ1-5
d_call: NA
clone_size: NA
cdr3_nt: TGTGCCACCAGCAATATGCCGGATTATAGCAATCAGCCCCAGCATTTT
cdr3_aa: CATSNMPDYSNQPQHF

v_call: TRBV7-3
j_call: TRBJ2-5
d_call: NA
clone_size: NA
cdr3_nt: TGTGCCAGCAGCTTAGGCCGAGAGACCCAGTACTTC
cdr3_aa: CASSLGRETQYF

v_call: TRBV2
j_call: TRBJ1-5
d_call: NA
clone_size: NA
cdr3_nt: TGTGCCGGCGCAGCGGAGGGCAATCAGCCCCAGCATTTT
cdr3_aa: CAGAAEGNQPQHF

v_call: TRBV18
j_call: TRBJ2-5
d_call: NA
clone_size: NA
cdr3_nt: TGTGCCAGCTCCCCGAACCCCCATCAAGAGACCCAGTACTTC
cdr3_aa: CASSPNPHQETQYF

v_call: TRBV5-1
j_call: TRBJ1-1
d_call: NA
clone_size: once
cdr3_nt: TGCGCCAGCAGCTTGGAGGCAAGCGGGTACACTGAAGCTTTCTTT
cdr3_aa: CASSLEASGYTEAFF

v_call: TRBV5-8
j_call: TRBJ1-6
d_call: NA
clone_size: few
cdr3_nt: TGTGCCAGCAGCTGGGATGGGGGCTCCTATAATTCACCCCTCCACTTT
cdr3_aa: CASSWDGGSYNSPLHF

v_call: TRBV5-6
j_call: TRBJ2-7
d_call: TRBD2
clone_size: NA
cdr3_nt: TGTGCCAGCAGCTTTCAGACTAGCGGCTACGAGCAGTACTTC
cdr3_aa: CASSFQTSGYEQYF

v_call: TRBV5-1
j_call: TRBJ2-3
d_call: TRBD2
clone_size: NA
cdr3_nt: TGCGCCGCCAAGGAAGGCGGGGGGTCCACAGATACGCAGTATTTT
cdr3_aa: CAAKEGGGSTDTQYF

v_call: TRBV10-1
j_call: TRBJ1-6
d_call: NA
clone_size: NA
cdr3_nt: TGCGCCAGTTTATTACGAAACCTGGAGGGGACCCTCCACTTT
cdr3_aa: CASLLRNLEGTLHF

v_call: TRBV5-1
j_call: TRBJ2-2
d_call: NA
clone_size: NA
cdr3_nt: TGCGCCAGCAGCTTGGAGGGCGGGAACACCGGGGAGCTGTTTTTT
cdr3_aa: CASSLEGGNTGELFF

v_call: TRBV5-4
j_call: TRBJ2-3
d_call: TRBD1
clone_size: NA
cdr3_nt: TGTGCCAGCAACCCAGGAGGACAGGGAGTTTCAGATACGCAGTATTTT
cdr3_aa: CASNPGGQGVSDTQYF

v_call: TRBV3-1/TRBV3-2
j_call: TRBJ1-1
d_call: NA
clone_size: NA
cdr3_nt: TGTGCCAGCAGCCAAGAATTAGGGAGGAGAGCTTTCTTT
cdr3_aa: CASSQELGRRAFF

v_call: TRBV19
j_call: TRBJ2-1
d_call: TRBD2
clone_size: once
cdr3_nt: TGTGCCAGTATGGACGGGGGGGCCTCCTACAATGAGCAGTTCTTC
cdr3_aa: CASMDGGASYNEQFF

v_call: TRBV10-3
j_call: TRBJ2-1
d_call: NA
clone_size: NA
cdr3_nt: TGTGCCATCAGTGAGGGGATGCGGAATGAGCAGTTCTTC
cdr3_aa: CAISEGMRNEQFF

v_call: TRBV4-3
j_call: TRBJ2-7
d_call: NA
clone_size: NA
cdr3_nt: TGCGCCAGCAGCCAAGATATATTTCGGGAGCAGTACTTC
cdr3_aa: CASSQDIFREQYF

v_call: TRBV7-3
j_call: TRBJ2-1
d_call: NA
clone_size: NA
cdr3_nt: TGTGCCAGCAGCTTGGCCGCCCAGAGCAAGCAGTTCTTC
cdr3_aa: CASSLAAQSKQFF

v_call: TRBV12-5
j_call: TRBJ2-2
d_call: TRBD2
clone_size: NA
cdr3_nt: TGTGCTAGTGGTGGGAATAGCGGGAAGTCCGGGGAGCTGTTTTTT
cdr3_aa: CASGGNSGKSGELFF